This TCR beta chain was observed in a study of PD-L1 blockade in urothelial cancer. Time point in this sample: pretreatment peripheral blood. There are 16 residues in the CDR3. From germline, CDR1 is SNHLY and CDR2 FYNNEI. V lost 6 bases to trimming and J lost 9 bases; unmatched junction nucleotides: 14. Study results and caveats: Pretreatment TCR clonality in blood under the median foretold superior survival.

Generated by immunoSEQ multiplex PCR, the TCRdb table keeps only in-frame clones and is missing some. The sample lists 85,000 to 100,000 clones, 80% to 90% seen once, with roughly 2% in the top ten. Turning to this clone: Its antigen is unknown.

The sample consisted of PBMCs, taken around atezolizumab (anti-PD-L1) treatment. The chain joins TRBV2 to TRBJ2-1; 10 bases are a match to TRBD2. This receptor was taken from a man in his fifties or sixties with urothelial cancer. CDR3 sequence reads: CASRFPLQRGGGEQFF. Written as DNA, the CDR3 is TGTGCCAGCAGGTTCCCCCTGCAGCGGGGGGGCGGTGAGCAGTTCTTC.